This T cell receptor beta chain is drawn from a study of blood T cell repertoires in COVID-19. On the study more broadly: COVID-19 samples collected from the United States, Italy and Spain covered acute and convalescent phases. T cells, B-cell-depleted T cells, or PBMCs supplied cDNA or gDNA.

Per the study methods: Reference gene primer amplification yielded estimated nucleated cell counts. Assay: immunoSEQ multiplex PCR; the TCRdb copy retains only in-frame clones and omits some. V, J and clone size reflect that table, while D and trimming were determined from the DNA. The table has about 400,000 clones, around 92% seen once. This CDR3 has 16 amino acids. Germline-derived CDR1 and CDR2 are KGHSH and LQKENI. Germline trimming cut 3 bases from V and 3 bases from J; bases unmatched to any gene: 9. The clonotype comes from a man aged 40-55 years with acute or convalescent COVID-19. V gene TRBV18 combines with J gene TRBJ1-1, with 8 bases identical to TRBD1. The sequenced sample was peripheral blood. The DNA of the CDR3 is TGTGCCAGCTCACCTCAACAGGGGGGGGCTTACACTGAAGCTTTCTTT. Protein: CASSPQQGGAYTEAFF. Combining the CDR3 with reference TRBV18 and TRBJ1-1 gives the whole variable domain NAGVMQNPRHLVRRRGQEARLRCSPMKGHSHVYWYRQLPEEGLKFMVYLQKENIIDESGMPKERFSAEFPKEGPSILRIQQVVRGDSAAYFCASSPQQGGAYTEAFFGQGTRLTVV.